A selection of T cell receptor beta chains follows, all from one sample in a study of cytomegalovirus exposure and HLA in healthy donors. Profiling relied on immunoSEQ multiplex PCR, and the TCRdb table lists in-frame clones only, not all of them. Of 150,000 to 200,000 clones listed, 68% are singletons. Sequencing was carried out using PBMCs. The receptors derive from a woman aged 40 to 50 in good health and CMV-seropositive. CDR3s include the opening cysteine and the closing phenylalanine or tryptophan. The order of the fields is CDR3 DNA, CDR3 protein, D gene, clone size, V gene, J gene. D genes are given only for firm matches. Size tells how often a clone was seen (once, few, many) or the class of an expanded clone, and some rows leave it out.

TGTGCCAGCAGGGCGGCCGAAGAGAGCACTGAAGCTTTCTTT	CASRAAEESTEAFF	NA	NA	TRBV7-6	TRBJ1-1
TGTGCCAGTAGTGCCCGAGGGGGCTCGGGCAAAACTGAAGCTTTCTTT	CASSARGGSGKTEAFF	TRBD1	NA	TRBV19	TRBJ1-1
TGTGCCAGTAGTAGTCAGGGGCTGGAGGTGGACACTGAAGCTTTCTTT	CASSSQGLEVDTEAFF	NA	few	TRBV19	TRBJ1-1
TGTGCCATCAGTGGGGCGGGACAGGGGTTCGCTCAGCCCCAGCATTTT	CAISGAGQGFAQPQHF	TRBD1	NA	TRBV10-3	TRBJ1-5
TGCGCCAGCAGCCTCAGGGGAGGGGACTATGGCTACCCCTTC	CASSLRGGDYGYPF	NA	NA	TRBV4-3	TRBJ1-2
TGCGCCAGCAGTGGGCAGGGCACCGGGGAGCTGTTTTTT	CASSGQGTGELFF	NA	once	TRBV10-2	TRBJ2-2
TGTGCCAGCAGCCCCTGGGACACGGAAGCCTACGAGCAGTACTTC	CASSPWDTEAYEQYF	NA	NA	TRBV7-3	TRBJ2-7
TGTGCCAGCAGCTTGCTACTAGCCTCGAACTACGAGCAGTACTTC	CASSLLLASNYEQYF	NA	NA	TRBV5-6	TRBJ2-7
TGTGCCAGTAGTATAAGGGGCGGTGGCTATGGCTACACCTTC	CASSIRGGGYGYTF	NA	NA	TRBV19	TRBJ1-2
TGCGCCAGCAGCTGGGGAACCGGGAGGGCCTACAATGAGCAGTTCTTC	CASSWGTGRAYNEQFF	TRBD2	NA	TRBV5-1	TRBJ2-1
TGTGCCAGCAGTTCCCTTGCGGGAGGGAGTTGGGAGCAGTACTTC	CASSSLAGGSWEQYF	TRBD2	few	TRBV27	TRBJ2-7
TGTGCCAGCAGCTATAGAGGACTAGCGGGAACTGGGGAGCAGTACTTC	CASSYRGLAGTGEQYF	TRBD2	few	TRBV7-2	TRBJ2-7
TGTGCCATCAGCCTTAACAGAGACACCGGGGAGCTGTTTTTT	CAISLNRDTGELFF	NA	NA	TRBV10-3	TRBJ2-2
TGCGCCAGCAGTTTCCGGGTCTCGACTTTGAGCTATGGCTACACCTTC	CASSFRVSTLSYGYTF	NA	few	TRBV5-1	TRBJ1-2
TGTGCTAGCAGCTTGAACACCCCCGGGGACGGGGAGCTGTTTTTT	CASSLNTPGDGELFF	NA	NA	TRBV7-7	TRBJ2-2